This entry features one T cell receptor (beta chain) sequence. The antigen is unknown. These data come from a study of STAT3 mutations in large granular lymphocyte leukemia. Across the study: Roughly half of the longitudinally sequenced T-LGLL patients carried detectable canonical activating STAT3 mutations.

Study conclusions and caveats: Persisting codominant clonotypes may have hidden a small pathogenic clone. Every T-cell large granular lymphocyte leukemia patient had at least one immunodominant TCR beta clonotype.

CDR3 length equals 15 residues. Germline lookup yields CDR1 MDHEN and CDR2 SYDVKM. Trimming stripped 3 bases from V and 9 bases from J, with 18 bases between. The data were produced by immunoSEQ multiplex PCR, yet TCRdb's version contains in-frame clones alone and is incomplete. The table has around 17,000 clones, about four fifths seen once. The chain couples TRBV28 to TRBJ2-1; the D call may be TRBD1 or TRBD2 (5 bases each). Sequenced input: peripheral blood mononuclear cells. The sequence derives from a man in his fifties or sixties with T-cell large granular lymphocyte leukemia. Some clones in this sample may be carry-over from other donors' samples. The CDR3 sequence is CASSLVRGGRGEQFF. The CDR3 DNA reads as TGTGCCAGCAGTTTGGTTCGTGGGGGAAGGGGTGAGCAGTTCTTC.